The 31 T cell receptor beta chains listed next were all sequenced from one sample in a study of regulatory dendritic cells for organ transplantation. Libraries were prepared by immunoSEQ multiplex PCR; TCRdb keeps only in-frame clonotypes and omits some of them. The table shows 30,000 or so clones, with approximately 81% occurring only once. Sequencing was carried out using naive CD8+ T cells from blood. Subset meaning: CD45RA+ naive T cells. These TCRs come from a human donor in good health.

This chain joins TRBV7-2 and TRBJ2-5; perhaps TRBD2 as D (6 bases). The CDR3 runs 17 residues. The V end was cut by 3 bases, the J end by 3 bases, with 20 bases between. Germline V CDR1 and CDR2: SGHTA, FQGNSA. The CDR3: CASSFTAGPSVKETQYF. The CDR3 DNA follows: TGTGCCAGCAGCTTCACCGCGGGACCGTCGGTGAAAGAGACCCAGTACTTC.

This chain links TRBV21-1 with TRBJ2-6; the table's D call TRBD1 went unverified against the DNA. TRBV21-1 is given as a pseudogene. The CDR3 is made up of 17 amino acids. The CDR3 DNA sequence: TGTGCCAGCAGCCGGGACAGGTGTGTCTCTGGGGCCAACGTCCTGACTTTC. Translated: CASSRDRCVSGANVLTF.

This chain connects TRBV5-5 to TRBJ2-1; D uncertain. V was cut by 0 bases and J by 3 bases, with 16 bases left in between. Germline CDR1 reads SGHKS; CDR2 reads YYEKEE (reference sequence). CDR3 length: 17 amino acids. For the CDR3, the DNA is TGTGCCAGCAGCTTGGCGTATTCGGTAAACCTCTACAATGAGCAGTTCTTC. Its translation: CASSLAYSVNLYNEQFF.

The chain uses TRBV5-6 and TRBJ2-5, with 11 bases fitting TRBD1. The CDR3 runs to 13 residues. Trimming cost V 7 bases and J 2 bases; bases outside gene matches: 1. Germline V gene data show CDR1 as SGHDT and CDR2 as YYEEEE. CDR3 sequence reads: CASGTGGQETQYF. The CDR3, as DNA: TGTGCCAGCGGGACAGGGGGACAAGAGACCCAGTACTTC.

This chain links TRBV7-9 with TRBJ2-5; D is unresolved. The ends were cut back, 4 bases at V and 2 bases at J, with 2 bases in the middle. The CDR3 contains 11 residues. The germline gives CDR1 SEHNR, CDR2 FQNEAQ (reference sequence). DNA for the CDR3: TGTGCCAGCAGCTCTCAAGAGACCCAGTACTTC. It encodes CASSSQETQYF.

Of note for this clone: One end of the junction varies from germline; a read error may be responsible. The V call is TRBV4-3, the J call TRBJ2-7; TRBD1 aligns across 7 bases. The germline gives CDR1 LGHNA, CDR2 YSLEER. The CDR3 loop spans 15 amino acids. This CDR3 reads CASSHATGASSEQYF. CDR3 coding DNA: TGCGCCAGCAGCCACGCTACAGGGGCCTCCTCCGAGCAGTACTTC.

The chain couples TRBV5-1 to TRBJ1-2; D is undetermined. Trimming took off 3 bases at V and 4 bases at J, with 16 bases between the two ends. The germline V gene encodes CDR1 SGHRS and CDR2 YFSETQ. The CDR3 sequence is 15 residues long. CDR3 residues: CASSSEGGSGYGYTF. The CDR3, as DNA: TGCGCCAGCAGCTCGGAGGGCGGTAGTGGCTATGGCTACACCTTC.

The chain links TRBV7-2 to TRBJ1-2; D may be TRBD1 (5 bases). The CDR3 covers 15 residues. The ends were cut back, 5 bases at V and 2 bases at J, with 15 bases in the middle. The germline gives CDR1 SGHTA, CDR2 FQGNSA. The CDR3 nucleotides are TGTGCCAGCAGCCCCCGACAGACTTCAAACTATGGCTACACCTTC. The encoded protein is CASSPRQTSNYGYTF.

This clone was found once. The J gene is TRBJ2-1, the V gene TRBV19, with TRBD2 matching 11 bases. Germline V gene data show CDR1 as LNHDA and CDR2 as SQIVND (reference sequence). This CDR3 has 15 amino acids. V lost 6 bases to trimming and J lost 7 bases; unmatched junction nucleotides: 8. The CDR3 loop reads CASSLLAGAQNEQFF. CDR3 in DNA: TGTGCCAGTAGCCTACTAGCGGGGGCCCAGAATGAGCAGTTCTTC.

The chain has TRBV11-3 and TRBJ2-1; 8 bases align to TRBD2. The V gene's germline CDR1 is SGHNT and CDR2 YENEEA. Unmatched junction bases numbered 9, after V lost 7 bases and J lost 4 bases. CDR3 length: 15 residues. CDR3 coding DNA: TGTGCCAGCAAGGCTGGGGCGGGGGGATACAATGAGCAGTTCTTC. Translated, it gives CASKAGAGGYNEQFF.

The chain links TRBV7-9 to TRBJ2-2; 8 positions agree with TRBD1. This CDR3 contains 16 residues. The germline V gene has CDR1 SEHNR and CDR2 FQNEAQ (reference sequence). The J segment lost 4 bases and the V segment lost 0 bases, leaving 4 bases of the junction unmatched. This chain's CDR3 is CASSLAPGGVTGELFF. The CDR3 DNA reads TGTGCCAGCAGCTTAGCGCCAGGGGGCGTCACCGGGGAGCTGTTTTTT.

The V gene is TRBV4-3, the J gene TRBJ2-7; D uncertain. V lost 0 bases and J lost 2, with 11 bases in between. Germline V CDR1 and CDR2: LGHNA, YSLEER. CDR3 length equals 15 residues. The CDR3 DNA reads as TGCGCCAGCAGCCAAGATCGAGGAGCGCCCTACGAGCAGTACTTC. Residues: CASSQDRGAPYEQYF.

The chain couples TRBV6-6 to TRBJ1-2; 10 bases agree with TRBD1. Per germline, CDR1 MNHNY and CDR2 SVGAGI (reference sequence). The CDR3 contains 12 residues. The V gene end was trimmed by 5 bases and the J gene end by 12 bases; junction bases not matched to a gene: 6. DNA for the CDR3: TGTGCCAGCAGTCTAGGGACAGGGGAGAACACCTTC. Amino acids: CASSLGTGENTF.

This chain uses TRBV4-1 with TRBJ1-5; 8 bases agree with TRBD1. The V segment lost 4 bases and the J segment 4 bases; nucleotides outside the gene matches: 9. The CDR3 extends over 16 amino acids. Germline assignment: CDR1 MGHRA and CDR2 YSYEKL. The CDR3 DNA follows: TGCGCCAGCAGCCTTCGAACAGGGGGGGTAAATCAGCCCCAGCATTTT. Amino acids: CASSLRTGGVNQPQHF.

The chain joins TRBV6-1 to TRBJ2-3; tentatively, D is TRBD1 (5 bases). The germline CDR1 and CDR2 sequences are MNHNS and SASEGT. The CDR3 has 16 amino acids. V was trimmed by 1 base and J by 6 bases, leaving 17 bases between them. The CDR3 loop is CASSEVKVGLLDTQYF. In nucleotides, the CDR3 is TGTGCCAGCAGTGAAGTCAAGGTGGGGCTCTTGGATACGCAGTATTTT.

V is TRBV12-5 and J is TRBJ1-4, with TRBD1 matching 7 bases. The V and J ends lost 6 bases and 5 bases, in that order; junction bases with no gene match: 12. CDR3 size: 16 residues. CDR1 and CDR2 from the germline V gene are LGHNT and FRNRAP. CDR3 nucleotide sequence: TGTGCTAGTGGCGGGATAGAAGGGGGCCCGAATGAAAAACTGTTTTTT. The encoded protein is CASGGIEGGPNEKLFF.

This chain links TRBV6-1 with TRBJ1-2, with D perhaps TRBD1 (6 bases). CDR1 and CDR2 from the germline V gene are MNHNS and SASEGT. The CDR3 has 14 residues. The V end lost 6 bases, the J end lost 1 base, and 12 bases lay between the germline ends. The CDR3 coding sequence is TGTGCCAGCAGGACAGGAGCCCTTAACTATGGCTACACCTTC. Translating it yields CASRTGALNYGYTF.

This clone was counted once. Written as DNA, the CDR3 is TGCAGCGTTGAAGTGGAACCGGGGGAAAAACTGTTTTTT. This encodes CSVEVEPGEKLFF. The rearrangement uses TRBV29-1 and TRBJ1-4, with D uncertain. Germline V gene data show CDR1 as SQVTM and CDR2 as ANQGSEA. The CDR3 has 13 residues. The V end was cut by 1 base, the J end by 8 bases, with 11 bases between.

The V call is TRBV7-2, the J call TRBJ1-4, with TRBD1 as a possible D gene (6 bases). The V and J ends lost 5 bases and 10 bases respectively, with 14 bases between them. The CDR3 runs 13 residues. The V gene's germline CDR1 is SGHTA and CDR2 FQGNSA. The CDR3 is CASSQQQGAKLFF. In DNA, the CDR3 is TGTGCCAGCAGCCAGCAACAGGGAGCAAAACTGTTTTTT.

The rearrangement uses TRBV6-6 and TRBJ2-5; D is uncertain. The CDR3 loop spans 13 amino acids. The V end lost 2 bases, the J end lost 6 bases, and 10 bases lay between the germline ends. Germline-derived CDR1 and CDR2 are MNHNY and SVGAGI (reference sequence). The CDR3 reads CASSYTLGKTQYF. DNA for the CDR3: TGTGCCAGCAGTTACACTCTAGGAAAGACCCAGTACTTC.

This clone showed up just a few times. The rearrangement joins TRBV7-9 to TRBJ1-2; 8 nucleotides align to TRBD1. Germline CDR1 SEHNR, CDR2 FQNEAQ (reference sequence). The CDR3 sequence is 16 residues long. The V and J ends lost 1 base and 4 bases, in that order; junction bases with no gene match: 8. CDR3 bases: TGTGCCAGCAGCTTAGGAGCAGGGGGCGCTTCCTATGGCTACACCTTC. Protein: CASSLGAGGASYGYTF.

The chain combines TRBV19 with TRBJ2-3, with 12 bases aligning to TRBD1. Losses at the gene ends were 9 bases for V and 2 bases for J; bases not matched to a gene: 24. Germline loops: CDR1 LNHDA, CDR2 SQIVND (reference sequence). The length of the CDR3 is 21 residues. The CDR3, as DNA: TGTGCCAGATTCTCAGGGATCCGGGACAGGGGGCTGGCGTCTGTCACAGATACGCAGTATTTT. Residues: CARFSGIRDRGLASVTDTQYF.

The rearrangement links TRBV13 to TRBJ1-1; 7 bases match TRBD1. With 4 bases clipped from V and 11 bases from J, the junction kept 13 bases outside the gene matches. From germline, CDR1 is PRHDT and CDR2 FYEKMQ (reference sequence). The CDR3 spans 14 residues. The CDR3, as DNA: TGTGCCAGCAGCTACCATACAGGGGTAACGTATGCTTTCTTT. Its protein product is CASSYHTGVTYAFF.

V is TRBV13 and J is TRBJ2-7, with 7 nucleotides matching TRBD2. In germline, CDR1 is PRHDT, CDR2 FYEKMQ (reference sequence). Trimming cost V 5 bases and J 2 bases; bases outside gene matches: 12. This CDR3 contains 16 residues. CDR3 sequence reads: CASSPLGEGRTYEQYF. The CDR3 DNA reads as TGTGCCAGCAGCCCCCTGGGGGAGGGTAGGACCTACGAGCAGTACTTC.

The chain is built from TRBV2 and TRBJ1-4; D is perhaps TRBD1 (5 bases). This CDR3 contains 14 residues. Trimming left V 6 bases short and J 5 bases short, with 13 bases between. Germline CDR1 reads SNHLY; CDR2 reads FYNNEI. DNA of the CDR3: TGTGCCAGCAGGACGACAGCCGAAAATGAAAAACTGTTTTTT. Translation: CASRTTAENEKLFF.

In its sample, this clone was seen once. V gene TRBV6-5 combines with J gene TRBJ1-2; no clear D. Trimming shortened V by 0 bases and J by 6 bases, and 14 bases separated the two germline ends. The CDR3 consists of 15 residues. CDR1 and CDR2 (germline): MNHEY, SVGAGI. DNA of the CDR3: TGTGCCAGCAGTTACTCTAGGGAGGGTGAGAATGGCTACACCTTC. The encoded protein is CASSYSREGENGYTF.

This clone occurred a few times. The genes are TRBV11-3 and TRBJ2-1; TRBD2 matches at 11 bases. Losses at the gene ends were 5 bases for V and 2 bases for J; bases not matched to a gene: 11. Germline V lookup: CDR1 SGHNT, CDR2 YENEEA. The CDR3 runs 18 residues. CDR3 sequence: CASSPGEFSGGAYNEQFF. DNA for the CDR3: TGTGCCAGCAGCCCGGGGGAGTTTAGCGGGGGGGCCTACAATGAGCAGTTCTTC.

In this sample, this clone turned up once. V usage is TRBV7-8 and J usage is TRBJ2-1, with TRBD2 matching over 10 bases. The CDR3 sequence is 13 residues long. The germline V gene encodes CDR1 SGHVS and CDR2 FQNEAQ. V lost 8 bases, J lost 6 bases, and 4 bases stayed unmatched. The CDR3 loop is CASGAGGLNEQFF. For the CDR3, the DNA is TGTGCCAGCGGAGCGGGGGGGCTCAATGAGCAGTTCTTC.

This clone has just a few counts. The rearrangement uses TRBV6-5 and TRBJ1-5; 9 bases fit TRBD1. The CDR3 consists of 13 residues. Looked up from germline, CDR1 is MNHEY and CDR2 is SVGAGI. V trimming: 10 bases; J trimming: 6 bases; junction bases outside the gene matches: 7. CDR3 bases: TGTGCCACAGGACAGGGGCGTTTTCAGCCCCAGCATTTT. It specifies CATGQGRFQPQHF.

This clone came up once. The V call is TRBV4-1, the J call TRBJ1-1, with 7 bases lining up with TRBD1. Germline V gene lookup returns CDR1 MGHRA and CDR2 YSYEKL. J gave up 4 bases and V 2 bases, and 13 bases lay outside the gene matches. The CDR3 has 17 amino acids. This CDR3 is CASSQTTGVVESTEAFF. Here the CDR3 DNA reads TGCGCCAGCAGCCAAACAACAGGGGTGGTCGAAAGCACTGAAGCTTTCTTT.

J is TRBJ1-5 and V is TRBV4-2, with a possible D match to TRBD1 (6 bases). The CDR3 extends over 15 amino acids. Germline V gene data show CDR1 as LGHNA and CDR2 as YNFKEQ. V was pared by 2 bases and J by 0 bases, with 8 bases between. CDR3 in amino acids: CASSQHRDSNQPQHF. The CDR3 coding sequence is TGTGCCAGCAGCCAACACAGGGATAGCAATCAGCCCCAGCATTTT.